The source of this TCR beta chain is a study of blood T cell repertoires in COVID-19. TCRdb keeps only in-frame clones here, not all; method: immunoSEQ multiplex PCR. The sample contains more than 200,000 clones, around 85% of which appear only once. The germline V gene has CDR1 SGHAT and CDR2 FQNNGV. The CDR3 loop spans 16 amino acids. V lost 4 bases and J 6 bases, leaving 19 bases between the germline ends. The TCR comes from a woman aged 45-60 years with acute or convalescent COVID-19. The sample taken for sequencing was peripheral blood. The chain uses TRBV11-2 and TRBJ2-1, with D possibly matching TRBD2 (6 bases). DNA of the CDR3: TGTGCCAGCAGCTCCCTCGGACTAAGGCTCCGCAATGAGCAGTTCTTC. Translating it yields CASSSLGLRLRNEQFF.